The 2 T cell receptor beta chains in this list originate from one sample, sequenced in a study of cytomegalovirus exposure and HLA in healthy donors. Both 60 Vbeta primers and 13 Jbeta primers went into the PCR. Clones were read by immunoSEQ multiplex PCR, and TCRdb kept only the in-frame ones, dropping some. The sample yields 95,000 to 150,000 clones, 15% seen once. The sequenced sample consisted of PBMCs. These receptors came from a woman aged 18 to 35 in good health and CMV-seronegative.

This chain uses TRBV28 with TRBJ2-6; D is unclear. The germline CDR1 and CDR2 sequences are MDHEN and SYDVKM. This CDR3 region has 16 residues. Between the trimmed V and J ends, which lost 2 bases and 2 bases, there was a span of 10 bases. The CDR3 loop reads CASSLQAPPGANVLTF. The CDR3, as DNA: TGTGCCAGCAGTTTACAGGCACCCCCTGGGGCCAACGTCCTGACTTTC. The full variable domain, in which reference TRBV28 and TRBJ2-6 provide the parts outside the CDR3, is DVKVTQSSRYLVKRTGEKVFLECVQDMDHENMFWYRQDPGLGLRLIYFSYDVKMKEKGDIPEGYSVSREKKERFSLILESASTNQTSMYLCASSLQAPPGANVLTFGAGSRLTVL.

This clone was seen a handful of times. The chain couples TRBV2 to TRBJ1-2; 10 nucleotides line up with TRBD1. The CDR3 is made up of 16 amino acids. V gave up 6 bases and J gave up 5 bases; unmatched junction bases: 12. Germline-derived CDR1 and CDR2 are SNHLY and FYNNEI. The CDR3 protein is CASRGDRGRDLYGYTF. The DNA of the CDR3 is TGTGCCAGCAGGGGGGACAGGGGACGCGATTTATATGGCTACACCTTC.